The 12 T cell receptor beta chains below come from one sample, sequenced in a study of Graves' ophthalmopathy and Graves' hyperthyroidism. RNA transcripts were the source from which TCR beta CDR3 regions were amplified. The library came from an HTBI-primed first-round RT-PCR and a second-round multiplex PCR. TCRdb ran MiXCR on the multiplex PCR reads and lists one entry per CDR3 protein. This table has about 500,000 distinct CDR3 sequences, approximately 15% appearing once. The sample taken for sequencing was blood. The receptors originated from a woman in her twenties or thirties with Graves' ophthalmopathy.

There are many counts of this clonotype. The chain is built from TRBV4-1 and TRBJ1-1; D uncertain. CDR3 size: 15 residues. The V gene lost 0 bases and the J gene lost 5 bases, with 13 bases spanning the gap. From germline, CDR1 is MGHRA and CDR2 YSYEKL. CDR3 amino acids: CASSQEAGLGTEAFF. The DNA of the CDR3 is TGCGCCAGCAGCCAAGAGGCGGGATTGGGAACTGAAGCTTTCTTT.

In this sample, this clonotype turned up many times. The V and J genes are TRBV28 and TRBJ2-5, with a weak D call TRBD2 (6 bases). V was clipped by 11 bases and J by 2 bases, with 12 bases between them. Germline assignment: CDR1 MDHEN and CDR2 SYDVKM. This CDR3 comprises 12 residues. In DNA form, the CDR3 reads TGTGCCTCCGGGACTTTACAAGAGACCCAGTACTTC. It encodes CASGTLQETQYF. Drawing the rest from reference TRBV28 and TRBJ2-5, the complete variable domain is DVKVTQSSRYLVKRTGEKVFLECVQDMDHENMFWYRQDPGLGLRLIYFSYDVKMKEKGDIPEGYSVSREKKERFSLILESASTNQTSMYLCASGTLQETQYFGPGTRLLVL.

Turning to this clonotype: Being one base from a much bigger clone, this may be a read error. V gene TRBV7-3 combines with J gene TRBJ1-1; possible D gene TRBD1, 6 bases. In germline, CDR1 is SGHTA, CDR2 FQGTGA. CDR3 length: 15 amino acids. The CDR3 sequence is CASSDRGGATTEACF. The CDR3 nucleotides are TGTGCCAGCAGCGACCGGGGGGGCGCGACCACTGAAGCTTGCTTT. The full variable domain, its missing parts supplied by reference TRBV7-3 and TRBJ1-1, is GAGVSQTPSNKVTEKGKYVELRCDPISGHTALYWYRQSLGQGPEFLIYFQGTGAADDSGLPNDRFFAVRPEGSVSTLKIQRTERGDSAVYLCASSDRGGATTEACFGQGTRLTVV.

The rearrangement links TRBV20-1 to TRBJ2-7; 7 bases line up with TRBD1. The V gene's germline CDR1 is DFQATT and CDR2 SNEGSKA (reference sequence). The V segment lost 5 bases and the J segment 1 base; nucleotides outside the gene matches: 5. The CDR3 runs to 13 residues. The CDR3 spells CSAEPGQSYEQYF. CDR3 coding DNA: TGCAGTGCTGAGCCGGGACAGTCCTACGAGCAGTACTTC.

Concerning this clonotype itself: A read error may be the cause here, since a much bigger clone is one base away. This sequence joins TRBV2 and TRBJ2-7; D gene uncertain. This CDR3 is 12 amino acids long. Germline lookup yields CDR1 SNHLY and CDR2 FYNNEI. CDR3: CSSSQDSTVQYF. The CDR3 DNA is TGTTCCAGCAGCCAAGACTCGACCGTGCAGTACTTC.

The chain recombines TRBV27 with TRBJ1-2; TRBD1 agrees at 9 bases. The germline V gene encodes CDR1 MNHEY and CDR2 SMNVEV (reference sequence). This CDR3 is built from 19 residues. V lost 6 bases to trimming and J lost 1 base; unmatched junction nucleotides: 18. The CDR3 DNA is TGTGCCAGCAGCTCTAACCGACCCGGGACAGGGTTTTATAACTATGGCTACACCTTC. Translated: CASSSNRPGTGFYNYGYTF.

There are many counts of this clonotype. The V and J genes are TRBV12-3 or TRBV12-4 and TRBJ2-2, with 9 bases aligning to TRBD1. The junction had 5 bases not matched to a gene; V was cut back by 6 bases and J by 6 bases. The length of the CDR3 is 14 residues. The CDR3 nucleotides read TGTGCCAGCAGCAAAACAGGGGGCTCCGGGGAGCTGTTTTTT. Amino acid sequence: CASSKTGGSGELFF.

At least ten counts were recorded for this clonotype. The J gene is TRBJ1-2, the V gene TRBV9, with D perhaps TRBD1 (6 bases). CDR3 length equals 14 residues. Germline values: CDR1 SGDLS, CDR2 YYNGEE. V was clipped by 6 bases and J by 0 bases, with 12 bases between them. In DNA, the CDR3 is TGTGCCAGCACTGAGGGGGGATCTAACTATGGCTACACCTTC. Translation: CASTEGGSNYGYTF.

In its sample, this clonotype was seen a few times. The chain uses TRBV7-2 and TRBJ2-1; D uncertain. This CDR3 has 16 residues. Looked up from germline, CDR1 is SGHTA and CDR2 is FQGNSA. V shed 8 bases and J shed 8 bases, with 25 bases lying between them. The CDR3 loop is CASRPGSSWTGYEQFF. DNA for the CDR3: TGTGCCAGCCGCCCGGGCAGCTCATGGACCGGGTATGAGCAGTTCTTC.

The chain is built from TRBV2 and TRBJ2-7; 10 bases fit TRBD1. Losses at the gene ends were 7 bases for V and 1 base for J; bases not matched to a gene: 4. Germline CDR1 reads SNHLY; CDR2 reads FYNNEI. The CDR3 extends over 14 amino acids. The CDR3 region has the DNA TGTGCCAGCACCCAGGACAGGGGGTCCTACGAGCAGTACTTC. Residues: CASTQDRGSYEQYF. The full variable domain, in which reference TRBV2 and TRBJ2-7 provide the parts outside the CDR3, is EPEVTQTPSHQVTQMGQEVILRCVPISNHLYFYWYRQILGQKVEFLVSFYNNEISEKSEIFDDQFSVERPDGSNFTLKIRSTKLEDSAMYFCASTQDRGSYEQYFGPGTRLTVT.

This clonotype came up many times. The V gene is TRBV20-1, the J gene TRBJ2-7; D ambiguous. With 6 bases removed from V and 7 bases from J, the gap between germline ends came to 22 bases. This CDR3 comprises 14 residues. CDR1 is DFQATT and CDR2 is SNEGSKA in the germline V gene (reference sequence). The CDR3 region has the DNA TGCAGTGCCCGACCTCCCGGGCCCCACGGGGAGCAGTACTTC. This gives the protein CSARPPGPHGEQYF.

The genes are TRBV29-1 and TRBJ1-2; no reliable D call. In germline, CDR1 is SQVTM, CDR2 ANQGSEA. This CDR3 is built from 13 residues. V was pared by 1 base and J by 2 bases, with 8 bases between. CDR3 DNA: TGCAGCGTTGAAGGGTTGTCCAACTATGGCTACACCTTC. Its translation: CSVEGLSNYGYTF.